The clone carrying this T cell receptor beta chain showed up many times. This sample was included in a study of T-cell reconstitution after alpha-beta-depleted transplantation in children. A library of TCRbeta sequences, prepared with unique molecular identifiers, was generated. TCRdb reprocessed the PCR reads with MiXCR, giving one entry per CDR3 protein. The top ten clones hold 3.5% to 5% of a sample with hundreds of thousands of distinct CDR3 sequences, roughly a tenth of them seen once. V lost 1 base and J lost 3, with 9 bases in between. Germline CDR1 DFQATT, CDR2 SNEGSKA (reference sequence). This CDR3 is 14 amino acids long.

Source: PBMCs from the stem cell graft donor, taken from the stem cell graft. The TCR sequence derives from a human donor who donated a stem cell graft to a child with acute myeloid leukemia. The chain uses TRBV20-1 and TRBJ2-2, with D possibly being TRBD2 (5 bases). CDR3 amino acids: CSARGWGDTGELFF. The CDR3, as DNA: TGCAGTGCTAGAGGGTGGGGAGACACCGGGGAGCTGTTTTTT.